Below are 21 T cell receptor beta chains sequenced from a single sample in a study of cytomegalovirus exposure and HLA in healthy donors. With 60 Vbeta and 13 Jbeta primers, the PCR was carried out. Data came from immunoSEQ multiplex PCR; TCRdb stores just in-frame clones and leaves some out. The table includes about 140,000 clones, about 80% detected once. Sequenced material: PBMCs. Receptors originate from a male donor in good health and CMV-seronegative.

The V call is TRBV7-9, the J call TRBJ2-3, with D tentatively TRBD2 (5 bases). Germline-derived CDR1 and CDR2 are SEHNR and FQNEAQ (reference sequence). The CDR3 length is 14 residues. Trimming cost V 8 bases and J 0 bases, with 12 bases left between them. DNA for the CDR3: TGTGCCAGCGCCACGGGAACTAGCACAGATACGCAGTATTTT. Its protein is CASATGTSTDTQYF.

The chain joins TRBV25-1 to TRBJ2-2; 10 nucleotides align to TRBD1. J was trimmed by 7 bases and V by 3 bases; bases with no gene match: 5. The CDR3 sequence is 15 residues long. Germline V gene lookup returns CDR1 MGHDK and CDR2 SYGVNS. CDR3 loop: CASSEGQGLFGELFF. The CDR3 coding sequence is TGTGCCAGCAGTGAGGGACAGGGGTTGTTCGGGGAGCTGTTTTTT.

The chain couples TRBV27 to TRBJ1-6; D ambiguous. CDR3 length: 15 residues. Germline V gene lookup returns CDR1 MNHEY and CDR2 SMNVEV (reference sequence). The V end lost 2 bases, the J end lost 8 bases, and 13 bases lay between the germline ends. The DNA of the CDR3 is TGTGCCAGCAGTTTAGAGGGAGTCAGAGATTCACCCCTCCACTTT. It yields the protein CASSLEGVRDSPLHF.

The V gene is TRBV5-1, the J gene TRBJ1-1; D may be TRBD1 (5 bases). Germline lookup yields CDR1 SGHRS and CDR2 YFSETQ. This CDR3 is 14 amino acids long. V was shortened by 3 bases and J by 4 bases, with 13 bases between the two germline ends. The CDR3 DNA is TGCGCCAGCAGCTGGGGGGTTCAGAGCACTGAAGCTTTCTTT. Residues: CASSWGVQSTEAFF.

This rearrangement joins TRBV7-9 to TRBJ2-7; maybe TRBD2 (5 bases). CDR3 length: 13 amino acids. CDR1 and CDR2 from the germline V gene are SEHNR and FQNEAQ (reference sequence). Trimming stripped 3 bases from V and 4 bases from J, with 10 bases between. The CDR3, as DNA: TGTGCCAGCAGCTTGGGAGTGGGGTACGAGCAGTACTTC. This sequence encodes CASSLGVGYEQYF.

In its sample, this clone was seen a few times. V gene TRBV9 combines with J gene TRBJ1-1, with 10 bases lining up with TRBD1. CDR1 is SGDLS and CDR2 is YYNGEE in the germline V gene. CDR3 size: 14 residues. Germline trimming cut 2 bases from V and 5 bases from J; bases unmatched to any gene: 3. The CDR3 DNA reads TGTGCCAGCAGCGTTCCGGACAGGGGGACTGAAGCTTTCTTT. It specifies CASSVPDRGTEAFF. Together with reference TRBV9 and TRBJ1-1, the CDR3 gives the full variable domain: DSGVTQTPKHLITATGQRVTLRCSPRSGDLSVYWYQQSLDQGLQFLIQYYNGEERAKGNILERFSAQQFPDLHSELNLSSLELGDSALYFCASSVPDRGTEAFFGQGTRLTVV.

The V call is TRBV18, the J call TRBJ2-7; 9 positions match TRBD1. Trimming removed 0 bases from V and 2 bases from J; junction bases left unmatched: 2. Germline V gives CDR1 KGHSH, CDR2 LQKENI. The CDR3 has 15 amino acids. Here the CDR3 reads CASSPPGQGTYEQYF. CDR3 sequence (DNA): TGTGCCAGCTCACCACCGGGACAGGGTACCTACGAGCAGTACTTC.

This chain joins TRBV18 and TRBJ1-4; TRBD1 might be the D (5 bases). The CDR3 is 16 amino acids. Trimming left V 1 base short and J 4 bases short, with 13 bases between. The germline V gene has CDR1 KGHSH and CDR2 LQKENI. CDR3 amino acids: CASSPREGRFNEKLFF. DNA of the CDR3: TGTGCCAGCTCACCACGGGAGGGACGGTTTAATGAAAAACTGTTTTTT. Based on the CDR3 plus reference TRBV18 and TRBJ1-4, the full variable domain is NAGVMQNPRHLVRRRGQEARLRCSPMKGHSHVYWYRQLPEEGLKFMVYLQKENIIDESGMPKERFSAEFPKEGPSILRIQQVVRGDSAAYFCASSPREGRFNEKLFFGSGTQLSVL.

This clone was seen a single time. V gene TRBV7-6 combines with J gene TRBJ1-4; 8 bases are a match to TRBD1. Trimming at V came to 1 base and at J to 8 bases, leaving 3 bases not matched to a gene. This CDR3 is 14 amino acids long. In germline, CDR1 is SGHVS, CDR2 FNYEAQ. CDR3 residues: CASSLEAGGEKLFF. CDR3 bases: TGTGCCAGCAGCTTAGAGGCAGGGGGCGAAAAACTGTTTTTT.

The genes are TRBV28 and TRBJ1-4; 11 nucleotides line up with TRBD1. The germline CDR1 and CDR2 sequences are MDHEN and SYDVKM. This CDR3 has 15 amino acids. V shed 6 bases and J 7 bases; nucleotides not matched to a gene: 7. The CDR3 loop is CASSTAGTGGEKLFF. DNA of the CDR3: TGTGCCAGCAGCACAGCGGGGACAGGGGGTGAAAAACTGTTTTTT.

This chain links TRBV7-2 with TRBJ1-3; no reliable D call. Germline CDR1 and CDR2: SGHTA and FQGNSA. With 1 base removed from V and 0 bases from J, the gap between germline ends came to 10 bases. CDR3 length: 16 amino acids. CDR3 protein: CASSLVAGSSGNTIYF. CDR3 nucleotide sequence: TGTGCCAGCAGCTTAGTTGCCGGGTCCTCTGGAAACACCATATATTTT.

The chain carries TRBV28 and TRBJ2-1, with 9 bases identical to TRBD1. This CDR3 is built from 14 residues. Germline V lookup: CDR1 MDHEN, CDR2 SYDVKM. V shed 6 bases, J shed 5 bases, and the junction held 5 bases outside the gene matches. The CDR3 bases are TGTGCCAGCAGGCCGGGACAGGGAAACAATGAGCAGTTCTTC. This translates into CASRPGQGNNEQFF. Together with reference TRBV28 and TRBJ2-1, the CDR3 gives the full variable domain: DVKVTQSSRYLVKRTGEKVFLECVQDMDHENMFWYRQDPGLGLRLIYFSYDVKMKEKGDIPEGYSVSREKKERFSLILESASTNQTSMYLCASRPGQGNNEQFFGPGTRLTVL.

The V gene is TRBV28, the J gene TRBJ1-2; tentative D call: TRBD1 (6 bases). The V and J ends lost 7 bases and 7 bases respectively, with 13 bases between them. Germline CDR1 MDHEN, CDR2 SYDVKM. This CDR3 has 12 amino acids. CDR3 coding DNA: TGTGCCAGCAACTCAGGGGTGAGTGGCTACACCTTC. Protein: CASNSGVSGYTF.

The chain employs TRBV27 and TRBJ2-3; D is unresolved. The CDR3 totals 12 residues. Per the germline V gene, CDR1 is MNHEY and CDR2 is SMNVEV (reference sequence). V lost 6 bases to trimming and J lost 2 bases, with 6 bases between them. DNA for the CDR3: TGTGCCAGCAGGTCCCACACAGATACGCAGTATTTT. This codes for CASRSHTDTQYF.

The chain combines TRBV7-2 with TRBJ1-2; D not resolved. CDR3 size: 13 residues. Germline CDR1 SGHTA, CDR2 FQGNSA. V lost 1 base and J 4 bases, leaving 7 bases between the germline ends. CDR3 coding DNA: TGTGCCAGCAGCTTAGAAACAGTCTATGGCTACACCTTC. As protein: CASSLETVYGYTF. Combining the CDR3 with reference TRBV7-2 and TRBJ1-2 gives the whole variable domain GAGVSQSPSNKVTEKGKDVELRCDPISGHTALYWYRQSLGQGLEFLIYFQGNSAPDKSGLPSDRFSAERTGGSVSTLTIQRTQQEDSAVYLCASSLETVYGYTFGSGTRLTVV.

This clone showed up just once. The J gene is TRBJ2-7, the V gene TRBV6-5, with 7 nucleotides matching TRBD1. The CDR3 sequence is 14 residues long. Losses at the gene ends were 2 bases for V and 5 bases for J; bases not matched to a gene: 6. Germline V gene sequence: CDR1 MNHEY, CDR2 SVGAGI. CDR3 DNA: TGTGCCAGCAGTTACGGCCCAGGGGGAGACGAGCAGTACTTC. This translates into CASSYGPGGDEQYF.

This chain links TRBV5-1 with TRBJ2-2; possible D gene TRBD2, 6 bases. This CDR3 contains 13 residues. V gave up 0 bases and J gave up 6 bases, with 6 bases separating them. The germline V gene encodes CDR1 SGHRS and CDR2 YFSETQ. CDR3 protein: CASSLGGAGELFF. The CDR3 nucleotides are TGCGCCAGCAGCTTGGGGGGGGCCGGGGAGCTGTTTTTT. The variable domain in full, with the rest retrieved from reference TRBV5-1 and TRBJ2-2, is KAGVTQTPRYLIKTRGQQVTLSCSPISGHRSVSWYQQTPGQGLQFLFEYFSETQRNKGNFPGRFSGRQFSNSRSEMNVSTLELGDSALYLCASSLGGAGELFFGEGSRLTVL.

This chain uses TRBV10-3 with TRBJ1-6; a weak D match, TRBD1 (6 bases). V was pared by 0 bases and J by 8 bases, with 11 bases between. Germline values: CDR1 ENHRY, CDR2 SYGVKD. This CDR3 has 15 residues. This CDR3 reads CAISESTGSDSPLHF. The CDR3 DNA reads as TGTGCCATCAGTGAGTCAACAGGGAGTGATTCACCCCTCCACTTT.

V usage is TRBV18 and J usage is TRBJ1-1, with 7 bases matching TRBD1. Germline CDR1 KGHSH, CDR2 LQKENI. The CDR3 runs 12 residues. Germline trimming cut 5 bases from V and 4 bases from J; bases unmatched to any gene: 1. The CDR3 spells CASSSGGTEAFF. The CDR3 DNA reads as TGTGCCAGCTCATCAGGGGGCACTGAAGCTTTCTTT.

This clone was seen once. CDR3 residues: CASSAGAYEQYF. CDR3 sequence (DNA): TGTGCCAGTAGTGCAGGGGCCTACGAGCAGTACTTC. V is TRBV19 and J is TRBJ2-7; D is possibly TRBD1 (6 bases). The CDR3 has 12 amino acids. The germline gives CDR1 LNHDA, CDR2 SQIVND (reference sequence). V lost 5 bases to trimming and J lost 2 bases, with 7 bases between them.

The chain employs TRBV4-2 and TRBJ2-7, with 8 bases identical to TRBD2. J was trimmed by 0 bases and V by 5 bases; bases with no gene match: 3. Germline V gives CDR1 LGHNA, CDR2 YNFKEQ. The CDR3 covers 14 residues. The CDR3 sequence: CASSSGTSSYEQYF. CDR3 bases: TGTGCCAGCAGCTCGGGGACTAGCTCCTACGAGCAGTACTTC.